This passage covers 10 T cell receptor beta chains from one sample sequenced in a study of shared clonotypes between healthy human individuals. Cells designated naive CD8 were CD45RO-negative and were positively selected for CCR7, with terminally differentiated effector memory CD45RA+ cells excluded. The method was immunoSEQ multiplex PCR; TCRdb's version includes in-frame clones alone and lacks a portion of them. Among about 2 million clones listed, about 94% were seen once. Sequenced sample: naive CD8+ T cells sorted from blood. These receptor sequences come from a man younger than 35 in good health.

The chain recombines TRBV11-2 with TRBJ2-5; 9 bases align to TRBD2. Germline V gene data show CDR1 as SGHAT and CDR2 as FQNNGV. V lost 8 bases and J lost 0; bases outside the gene matches: 10. This CDR3 region has 16 residues. The CDR3 is CASADWASGDQETQYF. The CDR3 DNA reads as TGTGCCAGCGCCGATTGGGCTAGCGGGGACCAAGAGACCCAGTACTTC.

The chain couples TRBV13 to TRBJ1-4; D may be TRBD1 (6 bases). Trimming removed 3 bases from V and 0 bases from J, with 11 bases in between. Per germline, CDR1 PRHDT and CDR2 FYEKMQ (reference sequence). This CDR3 has 16 residues. CDR3 residues: CASSFGGLATNEKLFF. In DNA, the CDR3 is TGTGCCAGCAGCTTCGGGGGCTTGGCAACTAATGAAAAACTGTTTTTT. Full variable domain (missing parts from reference TRBV13 and TRBJ1-4): AAGVIQSPRHLIKEKRETATLKCYPIPRHDTVYWYQQGPGQDPQFLISFYEKMQSDKGSIPDRFSAQQFSDYHSELNMSSLELGDSALYFCASSFGGLATNEKLFFGSGTQLSVL.

The chain recombines TRBV28 with TRBJ2-2; 8 positions match TRBD2. The length of the CDR3 is 17 residues. The V gene's germline CDR1 is MDHEN and CDR2 SYDVKM. The V and J ends lost 3 bases and 4 bases, in that order; junction bases with no gene match: 10. CDR3 in amino acids: CASSFGLATIFTGELFF. The CDR3 coding sequence is TGTGCCAGCAGTTTTGGACTAGCCACAATTTTCACCGGGGAGCTGTTTTTT. The variable domain in full, with the rest retrieved from reference TRBV28 and TRBJ2-2, is DVKVTQSSRYLVKRTGEKVFLECVQDMDHENMFWYRQDPGLGLRLIYFSYDVKMKEKGDIPEGYSVSREKKERFSLILESASTNQTSMYLCASSFGLATIFTGELFFGEGSRLTVL.

The V gene is TRBV5-8, the J gene TRBJ2-3; D may be TRBD2 (6 bases). The CDR3 covers 18 residues. The V and J ends lost 0 bases and 0 bases respectively, with 17 bases between them. CDR1 and CDR2 (germline): SGHTS, YDEGEE. CDR3 sequence: CASSLDPLAEASTDTQYF. CDR3 sequence (DNA): TGTGCCAGCAGCTTGGACCCACTAGCTGAGGCTAGCACAGATACGCAGTATTTT.

This chain links TRBV2 with TRBJ2-3; TRBD2 matches at 8 bases. V lost 3 bases to trimming and J lost 1 base; unmatched junction nucleotides: 12. Germline V gene data show CDR1 as SNHLY and CDR2 as FYNNEI. This CDR3 has 18 residues. The CDR3 spells CASSERGGLAGRTDTQYF. The CDR3 region has the DNA TGTGCCAGCAGTGAGAGGGGCGGGTTAGCGGGACGCACAGATACGCAGTATTTT. Filled out from reference TRBV2 and TRBJ2-3, the complete variable domain reads EPEVTQTPSHQVTQMGQEVILRCVPISNHLYFYWYRQILGQKVEFLVSFYNNEISEKSEIFDDQFSVERPDGSNFTLKIRSTKLEDSAMYFCASSERGGLAGRTDTQYFGPGTRLTVL.

A note on this clone: Other DNA sequences in this specimen translate into the identical CDR3. This chain uses TRBV30 with TRBJ1-1, with D maybe TRBD1 (6 bases). Trimming removed 3 bases at V and 3 bases at J, with 8 bases between. CDR3 size: 12 residues. Germline V lookup: CDR1 GTSNPN, CDR2 SVGIG (reference sequence). The CDR3 sequence is CAWSPGDTEAFF. In nucleotides, the CDR3 is TGTGCCTGGAGCCCAGGGGACACTGAAGCTTTCTTT.

Note on this clone: Other DNA sequences in this sample translate to the same CDR3. This chain joins TRBV7-9 and TRBJ2-7, with no clear D. Trimming shortened V by 1 base and J by 5 bases, and 6 bases separated the two germline ends. The CDR3 sequence is 12 residues long. The germline gives CDR1 SEHNR, CDR2 FQNEAQ (reference sequence). CDR3 loop: CASSLGGHEQYF. DNA for the CDR3: TGTGCCAGCAGCTTAGGGGGTCACGAGCAGTACTTC.

The chain has TRBV7-8 and TRBJ2-5; tentatively, D is TRBD2 (6 bases). V was trimmed by 2 bases and J by 1 base, leaving 11 bases between them. CDR1 is SGHVS, CDR2 FQNEAQ, per germline. The CDR3 length is 15 residues. The CDR3 coding sequence is TGTGCCAGCAGCTTACAACAGGAGGGCCAAGAGACCCAGTACTTC. Translated: CASSLQQEGQETQYF.

The chain combines TRBV10-3 with TRBJ2-3; no definite D call. V was clipped by 3 bases and J by 0 bases, with 10 bases between them. The CDR3 loop spans 15 amino acids. In germline, CDR1 is ENHRY, CDR2 SYGVKD. The CDR3 is CAISELSRSTDTQYF. In nucleotides, the CDR3 is TGTGCCATCAGTGAACTCTCCCGTAGCACAGATACGCAGTATTTT.

The CDR3 is CAISGPSGPGNEQFF. In DNA form, the CDR3 reads TGTGCCATCAGTGGCCCCTCGGGACCAGGGAATGAGCAGTTCTTC. This chain uses TRBV10-3 with TRBJ2-1; either TRBD1 or TRBD2 may supply D (5 bases each). The V gene lost 4 bases and the J gene lost 7 bases, with 17 bases spanning the gap. This CDR3 has 15 amino acids. Per the germline V gene, CDR1 is ENHRY and CDR2 is SYGVKD.